This T cell receptor (beta chain) was retrieved from a study of beta chain features in type 1 diabetes. Study results and caveats: VDJ junctions from type 1 diabetes patients carried fewer insertions and larger deletions. Shorter TCRB CDR3s, moderately but significantly so, were found in Type 1 diabetes patients in all four CD4+ subsets.

In the case of this clone: What it recognizes is unknown.

V lost 1 base to trimming and J lost 4 bases; unmatched junction nucleotides: 5. The length of the CDR3 is 15 residues. Germline lookup yields CDR1 SNHLY and CDR2 FYNNEI. The investigators reverse transcribed all of the isolated RNA, so they sequenced expressed TCRB transcripts. The table came from immunoSEQ multiplex PCR; TCRdb's copy has only in-frame clones and leaves some out. The repertoire holds a few hundred thousand clones, with approximately 16% as singletons. Material: naive CD4+ T cells from blood. This TCR came from a man aged 18 to 30 with type 1 diabetes. V and J are TRBV2 and TRBJ2-5; 8 positions match TRBD1. The CDR3 loop reads CASSEGGRGLETQYF. CDR3 in DNA: TGTGCCAGCAGTGAAGGCGGCAGGGGGCTAGAGACCCAGTACTTC. The full variable domain, with the rest looked up from reference TRBV2 and TRBJ2-5, is EPEVTQTPSHQVTQMGQEVILRCVPISNHLYFYWYRQILGQKVEFLVSFYNNEISEKSEIFDDQFSVERPDGSNFTLKIRSTKLEDSAMYFCASSEGGRGLETQYFGPGTRLLVL.